This is a list of T cell receptor beta chains from one sample in a study of blood T cell repertoires in COVID-19. Produced via immunoSEQ multiplex PCR; TCRdb's table is partial and in-frame only. The table includes 43,000 or so clones, 90% detected once. The specimen sequenced was peripheral blood. These receptors were collected from a human donor in a cohort sampled during active COVID-19. The CDR3 runs from the conserved cysteine through the conserved F or W. The D gene is left open where the match is weak. Some rows mark clone size as missing; the rest say once, few, many or name a class of expanded clone.

>TRBD2|once|TRBJ2-7|TRBV19
CASSRTSGGYEQYF
TGTGCCAGTAGTCGGACTAGCGGGGGATACGAGCAGTACTTC
>TRBD2|-|TRBJ2-5|TRBV28
CASSHWTSGNQETQYF
TGTGCCAGCAGTCACTGGACTAGCGGAAACCAAGAGACCCAGTACTTC
>TRBD1|-|TRBJ2-5|TRBV18
CASSPRTGEETQYF
TGTGCCAGCTCACCGAGGACAGGGGAAGAGACCCAGTACTTC
>TRBD1|-|TRBJ1-4|TRBV28
CASSLVGTGALLGEKLFF
TGTGCCAGCAGTTTAGTCGGGACAGGGGCGCTCTTAGGTGAAAAACTGTTTTTT
>-|-|TRBJ2-3|TRBV6-4
CASSDQASTDTQYF
TGTGCCAGCAGTGATCAGGCTAGCACAGATACGCAGTATTTT
>-|-|TRBJ2-2|TRBV19
CASSARPRGGELFF
TGTGCCAGTAGTGCCCGACCCCGGGGCGGGGAGCTGTTTTTT
>TRBD1|-|TRBJ1-6|TRBV6-4
CASSGTRDRRKSSYNSPLHF
TGTGCCAGCAGTGGAACCCGGGACAGGAGAAAAAGCTCCTATAATTCACCCCTCCACTTT
>TRBD2|-|TRBJ2-1|TRBV7-6
CASSFHRTSGFDEQFF
TGTGCCAGCAGCTTTCATCGGACTAGTGGTTTTGATGAGCAGTTCTTC
>-|-|TRBJ1-1|TRBV2
CASSVKSVLNTEAFF
TGTGCCAGCAGTGTGAAGTCAGTTCTGAACACTGAAGCTTTCTTT
>-|-|TRBJ1-1|TRBV23-1
CASSQLGRTEAFF
TGCGCCAGCAGTCAATTGGGGCGTACTGAAGCTTTCTTT
>-|-|TRBJ1-4|TRBV28
CASRGGGSNEKLFF
TGTGCCAGCAGGGGGGGTGGTTCTAATGAAAAACTGTTTTTT